These 18 T cell receptor beta chains share one sample of origin, sequenced in a study of control samples from healthy donors and cancer patients. Sequencing was performed with immunoSEQ multiplex PCR; in TCRdb, only in-frame clones are kept and a portion is missing. The sample lists fewer than 250,000 clones, about 90% occurring once. The sample taken for sequencing was blood. The receptors come from a man younger than 40 in good health.

The chain carries TRBV9 and TRBJ2-2; no clear D. The CDR3 is made up of 15 amino acids. V shed 3 bases and J shed 0 bases, with 9 bases lying between them. Germline lookup yields CDR1 SGDLS and CDR2 YYNGEE. CDR3 sequence reads: CASSGYRTNTGELFF. CDR3 coding DNA: TGTGCCAGCAGCGGATACAGAACGAACACCGGGGAGCTGTTTTTT.

The rearrangement uses TRBV12-3 or TRBV12-4 and TRBJ1-1; TRBD1 might be the D (5 bases). The CDR3 contains 11 residues. Trimming took 6 bases from V and 7 from J, leaving 9 bases between them. CDR3 nucleotides: TGTGCCAGCAGATCCAGGGTTGAAGCTTTCTTT. Translation gives CASRSRVEAFF.

V and J are TRBV18 and TRBJ1-1; 9 positions agree with TRBD1. The germline gives CDR1 KGHSH, CDR2 LQKENI. V trimming: 5 bases; J trimming: 4 bases; junction bases outside the gene matches: 5. This CDR3 has 14 residues. The CDR3 DNA sequence: TGTGCCAGCTCATCGGACAGGGGAGGCACTGAAGCTTTCTTT. Amino acids: CASSSDRGGTEAFF.

This clone was recorded at least ten times. This rearrangement joins TRBV29-1 to TRBJ2-3; 12 positions match TRBD2. Germline V CDR1 and CDR2: SQVTM, ANQGSEA. With 6 bases clipped from V and 5 bases from J, the junction kept 12 bases outside the gene matches. The CDR3 runs to 16 residues. The CDR3 protein is CSVSDGLAGGQDTQYF. Here the CDR3 DNA reads TGCAGCGTATCAGATGGGCTAGCGGGGGGGCAAGATACGCAGTATTTT.

The chain is built from TRBV5-5 and TRBJ1-5; D unresolved. This CDR3 has 15 residues. The germline V gene has CDR1 SGHKS and CDR2 YYEKEE (reference sequence). Trimming pared 4 bases from V and 3 bases from J, leaving 14 bases between. The CDR3 sequence is CASSPRQVNNQPQHF. The CDR3 coding sequence is TGTGCCAGCAGCCCCCGCCAGGTCAACAATCAGCCCCAGCATTTT.

This chain connects TRBV30 to TRBJ2-7; D unclear. Germline V gene lookup returns CDR1 GTSNPN and CDR2 SVGIG (reference sequence). Deletions cut 3 bases from V and 12 bases from J, with 15 bases between. The length of the CDR3 is 11 residues. CDR3 loop: CAWSPQVSLYF. As DNA, the CDR3 is TGTGCCTGGAGCCCCCAAGTCTCTCTGTACTTC. Full variable domain (missing parts from reference TRBV30 and TRBJ2-7): SQTIHQWPATLVQPVGSPLSLECTVEGTSNPNLYWYRQAAGRGLQLLFYSVGIGQISSEVPQNLSASRPQDRQFILSSKKLLLSDSGFYLCAWSPQVSLYFGPGTRLTVT.

The chain uses TRBV3-1 (or the pseudogene TRBV3-2) and TRBJ2-2; D call uncertain. The germline V gene has CDR1 LGHDT and CDR2 YNNKEL (reference sequence). V lost 2 bases and J lost 8, with 6 bases in between. The CDR3 runs to 12 residues. This CDR3 is CASSQSRGELFF. DNA for the CDR3: TGTGCCAGCAGCCAATCCCGGGGGGAGCTGTTTTTT.

V gene TRBV18 combines with J gene TRBJ2-7, with 7 bases identical to TRBD1. With V trimmed by 8 bases and J by 8 bases, 12 bases remained unmatched. The CDR3 runs to 13 residues. Germline assignment: CDR1 KGHSH and CDR2 LQKENI. CDR3 sequence: CASPTRQGRKQYF. The CDR3 DNA reads TGTGCCAGCCCCACCAGACAGGGCCGCAAGCAGTACTTC.

Worth noting for this clone: The junction differs from germline at one of its ends, possibly a read error. Other DNA sequences in the sample encode the same CDR3. The J gene is TRBJ1-4, the V gene TRBV14; the D is unclear. The CDR3 contains 13 residues. The germline CDR1 and CDR2 sequences are SGHDN and FVKESK. The CDR3 nucleotides read TGCGCCAGCAGCCGGAGTTATAATGAAAAACTGTTTTTT. It codes for CASSRSYNEKLFF.

The rearrangement links TRBV10-2 to TRBJ1-5; 11 bases are shared with TRBD1. The V and J ends lost 7 bases and 4 bases, in that order; junction bases with no gene match: 6. The V gene's germline CDR1 is WSHSY and CDR2 SAAADI. CDR3 size: 15 residues. Written as DNA, the CDR3 is TGCGCCAGCACCCCGGACAGGGGGCGGAATCAGCCCCAGCATTTT. Its translation: CASTPDRGRNQPQHF.

This chain connects TRBV5-1 to TRBJ2-7; 8 nucleotides line up with TRBD1. V trimming: 0 bases; J trimming: 2 bases; junction bases outside the gene matches: 1. CDR1 SGHRS and CDR2 YFSETQ come from the germline V gene. The CDR3 contains 14 residues. The DNA of the CDR3 is TGCGCCAGCAGCTTGGGACAGGGGCCCTACGAGCAGTACTTC. Encoded protein: CASSLGQGPYEQYF.

This clone was seen only once. The genes are TRBV19 and TRBJ2-7; 10 bases map to TRBD1. There are 14 residues in the CDR3. After removal of 7 bases from V and 4 bases from J, the junction contained 7 bases not matched to a gene. Germline V lookup: CDR1 LNHDA, CDR2 SQIVND (reference sequence). The CDR3 region has the DNA TGTGCCAGTAACGACAGGGGGCATCGGTACGAGCAGTACTTC. Amino acid sequence: CASNDRGHRYEQYF.

The chain couples TRBV30 to TRBJ1-4; D unclear. The germline V and J ends were trimmed by 1 base and 0 bases, with 12 bases remaining between them. The length of the CDR3 is 16 residues. Germline lookup yields CDR1 GTSNPN and CDR2 SVGIG (reference sequence). CDR3 amino acids: CAWSDQTFATNEKLFF. The DNA for the CDR3 is TGTGCCTGGAGTGACCAGACCTTTGCAACTAATGAAAAACTGTTTTTT.

The chain couples TRBV6-5 to TRBJ2-1; D unresolved. The germline V gene encodes CDR1 MNHEY and CDR2 SVGAGI. This CDR3 is built from 13 residues. Trimming stripped 6 bases from V and 2 bases from J, with 8 bases between. CDR3 residues: CASRMNTYNEQFF. In nucleotides, the CDR3 is TGTGCCAGCAGGATGAACACCTACAATGAGCAGTTCTTC.

The chain carries TRBV19 and TRBJ2-7; 9 bases map to TRBD2. There are 15 residues in the CDR3. The trim removed 8 bases at V and 0 bases at J, leaving 8 bases unmatched. CDR1 LNHDA and CDR2 SQIVND come from the germline V gene (reference sequence). CDR3 coding DNA: TGTGCCAGTTCTCTAGCGGGGCGTAGCTCCTACGAGCAGTACTTC. This sequence encodes CASSLAGRSSYEQYF. Supplemented by reference TRBV19 and TRBJ2-7, the full variable domain reads DGGITQSPKYLFRKEGQNVTLSCEQNLNHDAMYWYRQDPGQGLRLIYYSQIVNDFQKGDIAEGYSVSREKKESFPLTVTSAQKNPTAFYLCASSLAGRSSYEQYFGPGTRLTVT.

The rearrangement links TRBV6-5 to TRBJ1-1; possibly TRBD1 for D (5 bases). CDR1 and CDR2 from the germline V gene are MNHEY and SVGAGI. This CDR3 region has 15 residues. Trimming left V 2 bases short and J 0 bases short, with 10 bases between. The CDR3 region is CASSYEPGLNTEAFF. Here the CDR3 DNA reads TGTGCCAGCAGTTACGAGCCAGGGTTGAACACTGAAGCTTTCTTT.

V gene TRBV4-1 combines with J gene TRBJ2-7, with 10 bases identical to TRBD2. The CDR3 has 16 residues. Germline trimming cut 1 base from V and 6 bases from J; bases unmatched to any gene: 9. Germline loops: CDR1 MGHRA, CDR2 YSYEKL. In DNA, the CDR3 is TGCGCCAGCAGCCAAGGAATAGAGCGGGGGGGAGGCGAGCAGTACTTC. Its translation is CASSQGIERGGGEQYF.

This clone was counted only a few times. This chain links TRBV6-5 with TRBJ2-5, with TRBD2 matching over 12 bases. CDR1 is MNHEY, CDR2 SVGAGI, per germline. V dropped 8 bases and J dropped 4; count of bases not matched to a gene: 8. The CDR3 is 15 residues long. The DNA for the CDR3 is TGTGCCAGCGGAGCTAGCGGGGGGGCACGAGAGACCCAGTACTTC. Its protein product is CASGASGGARETQYF.